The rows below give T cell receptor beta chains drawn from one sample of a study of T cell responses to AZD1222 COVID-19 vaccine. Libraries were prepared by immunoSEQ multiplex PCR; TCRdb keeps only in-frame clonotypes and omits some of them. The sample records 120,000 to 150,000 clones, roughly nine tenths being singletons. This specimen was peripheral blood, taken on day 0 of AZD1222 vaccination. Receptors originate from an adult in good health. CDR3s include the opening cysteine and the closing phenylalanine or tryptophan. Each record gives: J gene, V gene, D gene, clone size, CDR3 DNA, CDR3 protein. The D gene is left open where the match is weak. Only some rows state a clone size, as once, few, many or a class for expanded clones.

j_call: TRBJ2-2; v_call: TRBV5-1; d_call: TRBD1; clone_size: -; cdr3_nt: TGCGCCAGCAGCTCATCCGGGACAGGGGTAAACACCGGGGAGCTGTTTTTT; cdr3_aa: CASSSSGTGVNTGELFF
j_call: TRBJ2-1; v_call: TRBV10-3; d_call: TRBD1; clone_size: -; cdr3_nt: TGTGCCATCAGTGAGAGACAGGGCAGGGATGAGCAGTTCTTC; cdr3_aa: CAISERQGRDEQFF
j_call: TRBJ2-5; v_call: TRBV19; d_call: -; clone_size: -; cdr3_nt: TGTGCCAGTAGTACTAGCACCCCAGGGGTCACCCAGTACTTC; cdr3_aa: CASSTSTPGVTQYF
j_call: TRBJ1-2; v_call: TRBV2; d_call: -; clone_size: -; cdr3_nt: TGTGCCAGCAGTGAAGGGTGGACACCGACTATCAGCAGCTATGGCTACACCTTC; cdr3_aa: CASSEGWTPTISSYGYTF
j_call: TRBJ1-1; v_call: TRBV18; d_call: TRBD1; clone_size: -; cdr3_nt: TGTGCCAGCTCCCCACCGGGACAGATGAACACTGAAGCTTTCTTT; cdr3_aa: CASSPPGQMNTEAFF
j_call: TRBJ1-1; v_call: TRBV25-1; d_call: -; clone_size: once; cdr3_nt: TGTGCCAGCAGTGTCGGCACTGAAGCTTTCTTT; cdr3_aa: CASSVGTEAFF
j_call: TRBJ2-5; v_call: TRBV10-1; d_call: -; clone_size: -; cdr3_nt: TGCGCCAGCAGTGAGCGGGAGTACCAAGAGACCCAGTACTTC; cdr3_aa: CASSEREYQETQYF
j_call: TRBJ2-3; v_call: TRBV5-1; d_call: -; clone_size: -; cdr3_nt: TGCGCCAGCAGCTTGCGGGGATTACGGGCAGATACGCAGTATTTT; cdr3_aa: CASSLRGLRADTQYF
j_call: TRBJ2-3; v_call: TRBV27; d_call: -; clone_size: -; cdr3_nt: TGTGCCAGCAGTTTCGGGACTTCGGCTAGCACAGATACGCAGTATTTT; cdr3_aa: CASSFGTSASTDTQYF
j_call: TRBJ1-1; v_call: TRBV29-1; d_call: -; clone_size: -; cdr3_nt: TGCAGCGCCCAAGGACGGGGCACTGAAGCTTTCTTT; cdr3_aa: CSAQGRGTEAFF
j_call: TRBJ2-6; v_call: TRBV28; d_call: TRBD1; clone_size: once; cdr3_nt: TGTGCCAGCAGTCCCGGACAGGGCCGGCCCGGGGCCAACGTCCTGACTTTC; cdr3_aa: CASSPGQGRPGANVLTF
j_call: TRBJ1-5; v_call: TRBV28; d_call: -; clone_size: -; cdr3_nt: TGTGCCAGCAGTTTATCAGGGGTTTATCAGCCCCAGCATTTT; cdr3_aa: CASSLSGVYQPQHF
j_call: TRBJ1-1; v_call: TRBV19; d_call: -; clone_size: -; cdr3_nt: TGTGCCAGTAGTCCAACAGGGATGAAAGCTTTCTTT; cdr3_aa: CASSPTGMKAFF
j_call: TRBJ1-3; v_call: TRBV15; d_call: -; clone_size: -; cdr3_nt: TGTGCCACCAGCAGAGATTTGACAGTCACTGGAAACACCATATATTTT; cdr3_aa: CATSRDLTVTGNTIYF
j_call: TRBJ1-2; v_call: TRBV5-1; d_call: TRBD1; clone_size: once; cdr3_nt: TGCGCCAGCAGCTTGGGACAGGGTTTCTATGGCTACACCTTC; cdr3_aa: CASSLGQGFYGYTF
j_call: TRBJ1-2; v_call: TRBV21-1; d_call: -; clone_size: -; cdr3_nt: TGTGCCAGCAGCAAACACCTGTATGGCTACACCTTC; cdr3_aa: CASSKHLYGYTF
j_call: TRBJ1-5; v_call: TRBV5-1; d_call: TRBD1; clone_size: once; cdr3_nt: TGCGCCAGCAGCTTGGGACAGGGGTCCGATCAGCCCCAGCATTTT; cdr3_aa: CASSLGQGSDQPQHF
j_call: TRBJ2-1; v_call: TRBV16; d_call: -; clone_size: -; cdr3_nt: TGTGCCAGCAGCCAATCGCAGGGTTACAATGAGCAGTTCTTC; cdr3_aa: CASSQSQGYNEQFF
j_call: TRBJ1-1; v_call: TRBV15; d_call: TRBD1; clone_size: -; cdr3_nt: TGTGCCACCAGCGGAAACAGGGGAGGCACTGAAGCTTTCTTT; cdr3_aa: CATSGNRGGTEAFF
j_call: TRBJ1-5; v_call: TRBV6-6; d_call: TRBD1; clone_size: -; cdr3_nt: TGTGCCAGCAGTCAAAGACAGGGGGCTAGCAATCAGCCCCAGCATTTT; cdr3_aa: CASSQRQGASNQPQHF
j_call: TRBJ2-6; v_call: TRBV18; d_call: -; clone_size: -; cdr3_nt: TGTGCCAGCTCACCGACTGGAAGCTCTGGGGCCAACGTCCTGACTTTC; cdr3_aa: CASSPTGSSGANVLTF
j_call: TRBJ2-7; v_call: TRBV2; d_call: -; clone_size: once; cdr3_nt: TGTGCCAGCAGTGCCCCAAAGGATCAGACCTCCTACGAGCAGTACTTC; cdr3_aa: CASSAPKDQTSYEQYF
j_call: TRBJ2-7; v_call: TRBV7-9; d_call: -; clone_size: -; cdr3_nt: TGTGCCATCGGCCTCGGGGGATCCAGGGAGCAGTACTTC; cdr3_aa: CAIGLGGSREQYF
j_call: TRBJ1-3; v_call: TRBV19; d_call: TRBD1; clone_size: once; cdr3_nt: TGTGCCAGTAGTACCTTTCCCGGGACAGGGGTCGGAAACACCATATATTTT; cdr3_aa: CASSTFPGTGVGNTIYF
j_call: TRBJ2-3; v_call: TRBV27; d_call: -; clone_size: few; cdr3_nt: TGTGCCAGCAGTTCCTACCAAGGGGGCACAGATACGCAGTATTTT; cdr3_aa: CASSSYQGGTDTQYF
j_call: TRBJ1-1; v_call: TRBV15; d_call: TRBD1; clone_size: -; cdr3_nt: TGTGCCACCAGCGGACAGGGCCTGAACACTGAAGCTTTCTTT; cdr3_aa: CATSGQGLNTEAFF
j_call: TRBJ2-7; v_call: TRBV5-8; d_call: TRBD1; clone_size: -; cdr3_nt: TGTGCCAGCAGCCGGGGGACAGGGGCCCGGTTGCTGGAATACGAGCAGTACTTC; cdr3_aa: CASSRGTGARLLEYEQYF
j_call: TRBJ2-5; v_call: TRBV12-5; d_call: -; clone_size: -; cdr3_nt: TGTGCTAGTGGTTCGGGCCAAGAGACCCAGTACTTC; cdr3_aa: CASGSGQETQYF
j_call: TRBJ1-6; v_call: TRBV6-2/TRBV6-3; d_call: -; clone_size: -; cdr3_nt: TGTGCCAGCAGTTACATGGGGACACAGAATTCACCCCTCCACTTT; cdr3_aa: CASSYMGTQNSPLHF
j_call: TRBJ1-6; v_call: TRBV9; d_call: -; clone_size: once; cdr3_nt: TGTGCCAGCAGCGTAGCTACGGGGTCTTCACCCCTCCACTTT; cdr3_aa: CASSVATGSSPLHF
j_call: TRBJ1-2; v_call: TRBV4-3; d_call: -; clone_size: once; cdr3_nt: TGCGCCAGCAGCCAGATAGGCGGGGGGGGTCAGGCCTATGGCTACACCTTC; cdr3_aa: CASSQIGGGGQAYGYTF
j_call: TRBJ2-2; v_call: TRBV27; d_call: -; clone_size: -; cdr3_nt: TGTGCCAGCAGTTTAATAACCGGGGAGCTGTTTTTT; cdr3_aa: CASSLITGELFF
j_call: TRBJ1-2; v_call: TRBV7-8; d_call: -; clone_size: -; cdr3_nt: TGTGCCAGCAGCTTAGGTGCGGGACCCCTAGGCTACACCTTC; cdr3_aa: CASSLGAGPLGYTF
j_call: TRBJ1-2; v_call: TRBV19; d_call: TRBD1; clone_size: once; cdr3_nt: TGTGCCAGCCATGGGACAGCTAACTATGGCTACACCTTC; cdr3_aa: CASHGTANYGYTF
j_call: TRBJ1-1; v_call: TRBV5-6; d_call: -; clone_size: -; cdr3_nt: TGTGCCAGCAGATCCTCGGGTGAAGCTTTCTTT; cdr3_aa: CASRSSGEAFF
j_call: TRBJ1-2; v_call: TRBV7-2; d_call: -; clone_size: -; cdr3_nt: TGTGCCAGCAGCTTAGTGATTGGGGGCGATGGTGGCTACACCTTC; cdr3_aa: CASSLVIGGDGGYTF
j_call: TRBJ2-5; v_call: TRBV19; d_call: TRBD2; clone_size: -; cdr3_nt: TGTGCCAGTAGTACCGGACTAGCGGGAGAAGAGACCCAGTACTTC; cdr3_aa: CASSTGLAGEETQYF
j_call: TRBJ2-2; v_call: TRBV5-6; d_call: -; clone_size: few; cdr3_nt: TGTGCCAGCAGCTTCGGCCTAGATAACACCGGGGAGCTGTTTTTT; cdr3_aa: CASSFGLDNTGELFF
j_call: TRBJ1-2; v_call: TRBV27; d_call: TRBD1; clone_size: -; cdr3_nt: TGTGCCACACATTGGACAGGGGGAGCCGGATATGGCTACACCTTC; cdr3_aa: CATHWTGGAGYGYTF
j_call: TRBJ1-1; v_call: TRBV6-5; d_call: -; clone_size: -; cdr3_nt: TGTGCCAGCAGTTACTCGGGGGCTGGCACTGAAGCTTTCTTT; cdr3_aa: CASSYSGAGTEAFF
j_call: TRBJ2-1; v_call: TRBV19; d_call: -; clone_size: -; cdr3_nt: TGTGCCAGTAGCGGGATCGGGGTGTCATACAATGAGCAGTTCTTC; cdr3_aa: CASSGIGVSYNEQFF
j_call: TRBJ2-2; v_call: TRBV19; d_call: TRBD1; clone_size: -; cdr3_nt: TGTGCCAGTAGTTTAACCCCGGGACAGGGGTTCACCGGGGAGCTGTTTTTT; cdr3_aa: CASSLTPGQGFTGELFF
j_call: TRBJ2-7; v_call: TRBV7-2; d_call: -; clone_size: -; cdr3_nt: TGTGCCAGCAGCTTATTTACAGGGACCTACGAGCAGTACTTC; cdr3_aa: CASSLFTGTYEQYF
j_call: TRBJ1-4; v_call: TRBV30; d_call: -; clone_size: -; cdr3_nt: TGTGCCTGGAGTAACAGGGACCCAACTAATGAAAAACTGTTTTTT; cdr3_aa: CAWSNRDPTNEKLFF
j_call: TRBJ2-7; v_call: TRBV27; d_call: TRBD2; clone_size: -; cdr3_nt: TGTGCCAGTAGCGGGAGGGTGAACTACGAGCAGTACTTC; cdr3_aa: CASSGRVNYEQYF
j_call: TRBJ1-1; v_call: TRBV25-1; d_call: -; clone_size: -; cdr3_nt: TGTGCCAGCAGTGAACCGGGGGTGACTGAAGCTTTCTTT; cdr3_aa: CASSEPGVTEAFF
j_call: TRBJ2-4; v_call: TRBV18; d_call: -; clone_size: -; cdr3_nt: TGTGCCAGCTCACCACGATCGGCCAAAAACATTCAGTACTTC; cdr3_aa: CASSPRSAKNIQYF
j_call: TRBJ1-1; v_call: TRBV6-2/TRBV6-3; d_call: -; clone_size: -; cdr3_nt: TGTGCCAGCAGTGATCGGGGAGAAGCTTTCTTT; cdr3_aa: CASSDRGEAFF
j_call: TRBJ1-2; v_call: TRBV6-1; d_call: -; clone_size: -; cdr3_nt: TGTGCCAGCAGTGAGCCTGAGCGTGGCTACACCTTC; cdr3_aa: CASSEPERGYTF